This TCR beta chain derives from a study of cytotoxic CD8 clonotypes in ibrutinib-treated CLL. This clone was seen just once. The antigen remains unidentified. Study-level points and caveats: There were few public clonotypes, and on treatment they contracted or stayed stable. Lymph node repertoires were not studied, and sampling times were unmatched.

CDR1 and CDR2 (germline): LNHNV, YYDKDF (reference sequence). V lost 0 bases and J 3 bases, leaving 12 bases between the germline ends. The CDR3 length is 15 residues. Some clones are missing from TCRdb's copy, which holds only in-frame ones; the method was immunoSEQ multiplex PCR. Here the sample spans 250,000 to 350,000 clones, 65% to 85% being singletons. This receptor was obtained from a human donor with chronic lymphocytic leukemia. This rearrangement joins TRBV15 to TRBJ2-7; D uncertain. Material: PBMCs, obtained at disease progression, from a patient treated with ibrutinib. CDR3 sequence reads: CATSREVRSNYEQYF. CDR3 bases: TGTGCCACCAGCAGAGAGGTGAGGAGCAACTACGAGCAGTACTTC.